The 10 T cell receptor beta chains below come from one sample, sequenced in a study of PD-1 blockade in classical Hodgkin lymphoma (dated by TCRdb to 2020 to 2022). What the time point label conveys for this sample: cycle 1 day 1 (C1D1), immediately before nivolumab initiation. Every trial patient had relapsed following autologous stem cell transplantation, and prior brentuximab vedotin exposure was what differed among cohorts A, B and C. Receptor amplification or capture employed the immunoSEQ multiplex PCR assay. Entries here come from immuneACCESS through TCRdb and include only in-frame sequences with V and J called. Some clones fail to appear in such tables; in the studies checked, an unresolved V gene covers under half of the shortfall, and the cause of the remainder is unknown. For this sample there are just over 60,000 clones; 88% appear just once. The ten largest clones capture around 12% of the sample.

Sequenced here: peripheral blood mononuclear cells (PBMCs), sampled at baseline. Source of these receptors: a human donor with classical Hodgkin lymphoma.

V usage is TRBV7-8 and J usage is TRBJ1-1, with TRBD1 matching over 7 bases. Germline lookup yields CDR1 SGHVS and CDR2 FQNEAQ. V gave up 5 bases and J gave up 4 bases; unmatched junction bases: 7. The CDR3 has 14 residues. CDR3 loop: CASSQGGMSTEAFF. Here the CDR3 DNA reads TGTGCCAGCAGCCAGGGGGGGATGAGCACTGAAGCTTTCTTT. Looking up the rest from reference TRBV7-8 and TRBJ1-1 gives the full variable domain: GAGVSQSPRYKVAKRGQDVALRCDPISGHVSLFWYQQALGQGPEFLTYFQNEAQLDKSGLPSDRFFAERPEGSVSTLKIQRTQQEDSAVYLCASSQGGMSTEAFFGQGTRLTVV.

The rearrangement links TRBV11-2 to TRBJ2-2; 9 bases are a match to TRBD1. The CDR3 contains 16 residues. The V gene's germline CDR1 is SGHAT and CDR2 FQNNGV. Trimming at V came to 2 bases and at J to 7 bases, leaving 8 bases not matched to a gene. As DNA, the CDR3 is TGTGCCAGCAGCTTAAACCGAGGACAGGGGTTCGGGGAGCTGTTTTTT. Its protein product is CASSLNRGQGFGELFF.

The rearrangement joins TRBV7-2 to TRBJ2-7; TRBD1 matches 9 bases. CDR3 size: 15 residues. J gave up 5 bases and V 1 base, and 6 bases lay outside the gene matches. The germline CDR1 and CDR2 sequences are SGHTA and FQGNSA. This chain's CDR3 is CASSLVGTGFDEQYF. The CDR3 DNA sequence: TGTGCCAGCAGCTTAGTTGGGACAGGGTTCGACGAGCAGTACTTC.

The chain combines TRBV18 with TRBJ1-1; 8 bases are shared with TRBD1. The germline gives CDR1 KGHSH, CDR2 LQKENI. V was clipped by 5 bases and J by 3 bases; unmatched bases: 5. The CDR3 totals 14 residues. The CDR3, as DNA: TGTGCCAGCTCAGCAGGGGGCAGGGACACTGAAGCTTTCTTT. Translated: CASSAGGRDTEAFF.

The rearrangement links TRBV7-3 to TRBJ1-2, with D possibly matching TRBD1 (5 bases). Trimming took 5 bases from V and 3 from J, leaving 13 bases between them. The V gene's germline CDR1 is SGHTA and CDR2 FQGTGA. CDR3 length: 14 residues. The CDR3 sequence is CASSPSGADYGYTF. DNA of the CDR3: TGTGCCAGCAGCCCCAGTGGGGCCGACTATGGCTACACCTTC.

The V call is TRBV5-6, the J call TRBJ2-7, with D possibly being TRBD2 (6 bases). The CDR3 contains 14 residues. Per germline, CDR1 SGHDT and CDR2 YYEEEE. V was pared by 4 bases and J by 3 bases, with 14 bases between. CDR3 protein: CASSNGLDYYEQYF. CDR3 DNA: TGTGCCAGCAGCAACGGACTGGACTACTACGAGCAGTACTTC.

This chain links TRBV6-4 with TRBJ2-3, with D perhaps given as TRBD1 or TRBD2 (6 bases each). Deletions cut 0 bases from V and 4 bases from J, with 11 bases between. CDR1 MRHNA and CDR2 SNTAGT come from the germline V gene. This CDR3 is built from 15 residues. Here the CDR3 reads CASSDSGGGPDTQYF. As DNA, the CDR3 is TGTGCCAGCAGTGACTCGGGGGGCGGGCCAGATACGCAGTATTTT.

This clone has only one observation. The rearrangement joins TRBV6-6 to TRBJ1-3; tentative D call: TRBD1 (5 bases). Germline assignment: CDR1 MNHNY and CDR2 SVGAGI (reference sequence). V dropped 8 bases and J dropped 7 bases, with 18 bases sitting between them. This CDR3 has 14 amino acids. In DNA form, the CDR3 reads TGTGCCAGCCTCTGGGCAGGGATCGACAACACCATATATTTT. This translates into CASLWAGIDNTIYF.

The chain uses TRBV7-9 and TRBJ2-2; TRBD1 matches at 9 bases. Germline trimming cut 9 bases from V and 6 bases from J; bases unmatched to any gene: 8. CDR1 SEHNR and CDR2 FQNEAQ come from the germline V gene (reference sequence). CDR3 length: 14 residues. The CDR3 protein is CASWSGQGSGELFF. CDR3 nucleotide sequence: TGTGCCAGTTGGTCGGGACAGGGTTCCGGGGAGCTGTTTTTT.

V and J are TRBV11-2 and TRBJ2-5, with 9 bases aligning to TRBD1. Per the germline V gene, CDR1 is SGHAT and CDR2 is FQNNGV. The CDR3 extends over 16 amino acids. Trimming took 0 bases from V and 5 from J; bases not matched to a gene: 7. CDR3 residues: CASSLDLTGGAETQYF. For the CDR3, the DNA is TGTGCCAGCAGCTTAGATCTTACAGGGGGCGCGGAGACCCAGTACTTC.